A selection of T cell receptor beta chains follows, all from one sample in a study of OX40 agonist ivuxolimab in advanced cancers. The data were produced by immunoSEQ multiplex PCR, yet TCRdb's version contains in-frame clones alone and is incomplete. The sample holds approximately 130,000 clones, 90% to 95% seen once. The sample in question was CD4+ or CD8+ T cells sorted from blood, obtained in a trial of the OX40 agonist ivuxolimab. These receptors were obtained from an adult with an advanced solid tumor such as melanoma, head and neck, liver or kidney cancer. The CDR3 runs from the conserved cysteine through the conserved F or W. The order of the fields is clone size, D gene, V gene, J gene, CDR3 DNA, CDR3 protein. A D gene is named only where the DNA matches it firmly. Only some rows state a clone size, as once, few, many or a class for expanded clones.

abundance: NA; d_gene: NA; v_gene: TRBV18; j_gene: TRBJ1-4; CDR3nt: TGTGCCAGCTCACCACCGGGCGCCGATAATGAAAAACTGTTTTTT; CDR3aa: CASSPPGADNEKLFF
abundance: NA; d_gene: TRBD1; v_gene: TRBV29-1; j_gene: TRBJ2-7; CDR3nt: TGCAGCGTTGATCTCCGGGACAGGGGCAACTACGAGCAGTACTTC; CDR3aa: CSVDLRDRGNYEQYF
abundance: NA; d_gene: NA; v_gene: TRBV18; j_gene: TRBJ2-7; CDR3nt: TGTGCCAGCTCACCACCGACCGGGACCGGGAGATCCGAGCAGTACTTC; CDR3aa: CASSPPTGTGRSEQYF
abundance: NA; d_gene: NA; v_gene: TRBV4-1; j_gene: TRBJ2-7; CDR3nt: TGCGCCAGCAGCCAGTTAACGGGAGATACCGACGAGCAGTACTTC; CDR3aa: CASSQLTGDTDEQYF
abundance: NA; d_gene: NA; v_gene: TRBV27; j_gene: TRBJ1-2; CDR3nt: TGTGCCAGCAGTTTGGGGGATGGAGGCTACACCTTC; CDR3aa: CASSLGDGGYTF
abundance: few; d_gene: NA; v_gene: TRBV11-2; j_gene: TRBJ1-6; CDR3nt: TGTGCCAGCAGCTTTGATCGGACACCCCTCCACTTT; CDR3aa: CASSFDRTPLHF
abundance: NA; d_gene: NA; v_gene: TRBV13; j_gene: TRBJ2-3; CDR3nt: TGTGCCAGCAGCTTAGGCGCCGATACGCAGTATTTT; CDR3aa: CASSLGADTQYF
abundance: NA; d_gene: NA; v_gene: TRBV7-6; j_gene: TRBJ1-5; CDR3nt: TGTGCCAGCAGCTTAGAAGGTTTTGGCAATCAGCCCCAGCATTTT; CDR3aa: CASSLEGFGNQPQHF
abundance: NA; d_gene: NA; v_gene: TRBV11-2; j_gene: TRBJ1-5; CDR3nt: TGTGCCAGCAGCCAACTAAGTCAGCCCCAGCATTTT; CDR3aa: CASSQLSQPQHF
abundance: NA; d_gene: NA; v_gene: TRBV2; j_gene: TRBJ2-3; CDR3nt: TGTGCCAGCAACATCTTCGGCGGAGACACAGATACGCAGTATTTT; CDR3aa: CASNIFGGDTDTQYF
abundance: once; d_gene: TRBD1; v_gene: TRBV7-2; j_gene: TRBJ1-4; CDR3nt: TGTGCCAGCAGCTTAGGTGGGGCAGGGGGTGAAAAACTGTTTTTT; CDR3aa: CASSLGGAGGEKLFF
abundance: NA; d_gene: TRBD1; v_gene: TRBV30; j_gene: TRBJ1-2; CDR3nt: TGTGCCTGGAGAAGACAGGGGGCCGATGGCTACACCTTC; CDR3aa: CAWRRQGADGYTF
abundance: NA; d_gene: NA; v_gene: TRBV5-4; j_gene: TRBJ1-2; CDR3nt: TGTGCCAGCAGCATCGGACGAGGGAACTATGGCTACACCTTC; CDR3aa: CASSIGRGNYGYTF
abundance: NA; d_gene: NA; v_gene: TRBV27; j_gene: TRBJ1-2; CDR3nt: TGTGCCAGCAGTTTATTCTCTTCCTTGGGTCGCGGATCCTATGGCTACACCTTC; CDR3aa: CASSLFSSLGRGSYGYTF
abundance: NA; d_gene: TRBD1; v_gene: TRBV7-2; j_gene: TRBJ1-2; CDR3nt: TGTGCCAGCAGCTTGCCGGACAGGGGAGGAGGCTACACCTTC; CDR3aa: CASSLPDRGGGYTF
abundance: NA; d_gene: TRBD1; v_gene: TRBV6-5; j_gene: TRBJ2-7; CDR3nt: TGTGCCAGCAAACGAGCCGGGACAGGGTTCAGCGAGCAGTACTTC; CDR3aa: CASKRAGTGFSEQYF
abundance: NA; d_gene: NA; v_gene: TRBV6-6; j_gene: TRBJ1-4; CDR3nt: TGTGCCAGCAGCCCAGGGAGACAACTGTTTTTT; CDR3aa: CASSPGRQLFF
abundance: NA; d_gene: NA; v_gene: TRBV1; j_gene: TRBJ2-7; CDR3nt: TGCACCAGCAGCCAAGATCTACTAGCGGAAAGCTACGAGCAGTACTTC; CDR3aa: CTSSQDLLAESYEQYF
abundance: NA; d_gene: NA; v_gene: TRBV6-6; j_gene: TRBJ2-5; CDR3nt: TGTGCCAGCAGTTGGGTCCCTAGCCGGGAGACCCAGTACTTC; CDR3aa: CASSWVPSRETQYF
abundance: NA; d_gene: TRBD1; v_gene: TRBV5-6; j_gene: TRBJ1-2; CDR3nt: TGTGCCAGCAGCCAAGCAGGGGGCGCGCGCTACACCTTC; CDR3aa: CASSQAGGARYTF
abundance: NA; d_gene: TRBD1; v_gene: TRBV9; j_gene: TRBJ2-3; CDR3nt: TGTGCCAGCAGCCCCCGACAGGGAATAACGGATACGCAGTATTTT; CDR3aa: CASSPRQGITDTQYF
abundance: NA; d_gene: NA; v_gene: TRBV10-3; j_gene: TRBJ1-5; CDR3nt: TGTGCCATCAGTGAACAGGAGGGCCAGCCCCAGCATTTT; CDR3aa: CAISEQEGQPQHF
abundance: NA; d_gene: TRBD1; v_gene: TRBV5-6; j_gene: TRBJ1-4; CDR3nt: TGTGCCAGCAGCCTACAGGGGGGGACTAATGAAAAACTGTTTTTT; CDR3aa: CASSLQGGTNEKLFF
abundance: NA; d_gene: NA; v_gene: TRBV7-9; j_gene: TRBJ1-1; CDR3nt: TGTGCCAGCAGGCCACCTAGGACACCGATCACTGAAGCTTTCTTT; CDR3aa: CASRPPRTPITEAFF
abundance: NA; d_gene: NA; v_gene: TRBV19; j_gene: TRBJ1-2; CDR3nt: TGTGTCAGTAGTATAGGTGCAGGGTGGAACTATGGCTACACCTTC; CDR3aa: CVSSIGAGWNYGYTF
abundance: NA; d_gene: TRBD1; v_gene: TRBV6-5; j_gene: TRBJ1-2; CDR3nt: TGTGCCAGCAGGACCGGACAGGGTTATGGCTACACCTTC; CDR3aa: CASRTGQGYGYTF
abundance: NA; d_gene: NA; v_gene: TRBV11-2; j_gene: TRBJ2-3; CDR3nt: TGTGCCAGCAGCCCCGTAGATACGCAGTATTTT; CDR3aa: CASSPVDTQYF
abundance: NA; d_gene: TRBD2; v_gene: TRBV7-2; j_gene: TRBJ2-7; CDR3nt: TGTGCCAGCAGCTTAGTAGCGGGACCCTACGAGCAGTACTTC; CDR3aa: CASSLVAGPYEQYF
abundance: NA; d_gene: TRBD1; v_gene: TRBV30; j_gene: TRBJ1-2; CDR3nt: TGTGCCTGGAGTACAGGGGACTATGGCTACACCTTC; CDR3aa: CAWSTGDYGYTF
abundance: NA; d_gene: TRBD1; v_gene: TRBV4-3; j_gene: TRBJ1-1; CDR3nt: TGCGCCAGCAGCCAAGTGGACAGGGTCGCTTTCTTT; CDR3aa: CASSQVDRVAFF
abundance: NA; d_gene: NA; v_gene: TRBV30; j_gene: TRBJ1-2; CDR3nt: TGTGCCTGGAGTGGCACTACCGGGGGCTACACCTTC; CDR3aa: CAWSGTTGGYTF
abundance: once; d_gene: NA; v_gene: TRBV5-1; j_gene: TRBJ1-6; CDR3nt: TGCGCCAGCAGCTTGGCCGGGGCCTCGAATTCACCCCTCCACTTT; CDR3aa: CASSLAGASNSPLHF
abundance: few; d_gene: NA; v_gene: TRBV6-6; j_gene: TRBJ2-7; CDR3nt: TGTGCCAGCAGTTGGTACTACGAGCAGTACTTC; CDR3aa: CASSWYYEQYF
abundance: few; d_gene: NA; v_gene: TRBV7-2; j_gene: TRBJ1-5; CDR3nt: TGTGCCAGCAGCCCACTTAGCAATCAGCCCCAGCATTTT; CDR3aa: CASSPLSNQPQHF
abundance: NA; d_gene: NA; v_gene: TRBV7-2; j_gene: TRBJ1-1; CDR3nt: TGTGCCAGCAGCTCCCCCGGTGCGTACACTGAAGCTTTCTTT; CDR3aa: CASSSPGAYTEAFF
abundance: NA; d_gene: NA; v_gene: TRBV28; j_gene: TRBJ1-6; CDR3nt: TGTGCCAGCAGTTCCCCCGACAGACTAAATTCACCCCTCCACTTT; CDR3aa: CASSSPDRLNSPLHF
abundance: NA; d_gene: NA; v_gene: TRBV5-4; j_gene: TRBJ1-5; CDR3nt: TGTGCCAGCAGCTCCGGGCCTTATAATCAGCCCCAGCATTTT; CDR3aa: CASSSGPYNQPQHF
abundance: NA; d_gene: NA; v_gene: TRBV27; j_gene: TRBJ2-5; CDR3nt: TGTGCCAGCAGTTCACGGAGGGGAGAGACCCAGTACTTC; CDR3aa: CASSSRRGETQYF
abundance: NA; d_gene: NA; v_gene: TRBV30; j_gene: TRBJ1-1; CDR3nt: TGTGCCTGGAGTGGCGGGGCCCGGAGCACTGAAGCTTTCTTT; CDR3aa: CAWSGGARSTEAFF
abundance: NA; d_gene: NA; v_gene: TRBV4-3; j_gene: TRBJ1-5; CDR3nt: TGCGCCAGCAGCCAAGATAGGCGTCCGGGTCAGCCCCAGCATTTT; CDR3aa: CASSQDRRPGQPQHF
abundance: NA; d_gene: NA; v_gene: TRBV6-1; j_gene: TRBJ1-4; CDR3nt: TGTGCCAGCAGACCTGCGGGGGGCACTAATGAAAAACTGTTTTTT; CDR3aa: CASRPAGGTNEKLFF
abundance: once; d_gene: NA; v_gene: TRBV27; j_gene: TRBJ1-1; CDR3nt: TGTGCCAGCTCCCGGGGGGGGGCCTCACAGGACACTGAAGCTTTCTTT; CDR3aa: CASSRGGASQDTEAFF
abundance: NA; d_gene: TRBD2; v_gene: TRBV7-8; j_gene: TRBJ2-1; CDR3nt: TGTGCCACCCTTAGCGGGCCGTATGCCCCGTTCGGGCAGTTCTTC; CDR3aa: CATLSGPYAPFGQFF
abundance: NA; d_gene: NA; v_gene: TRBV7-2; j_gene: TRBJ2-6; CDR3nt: TGTGCCAGCAGCGCATGGGGCGCTGGGGCCAACGTCCTGACTTTC; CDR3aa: CASSAWGAGANVLTF
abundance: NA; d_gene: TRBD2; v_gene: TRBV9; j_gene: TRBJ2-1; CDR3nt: TGTGCCAGCAGCGTAGCTGGGCCTAGCGGGAACGACAATGAGCAGTTCTTC; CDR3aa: CASSVAGPSGNDNEQFF
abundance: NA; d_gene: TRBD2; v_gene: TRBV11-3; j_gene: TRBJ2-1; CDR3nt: TGTGCCAGCAGCTCCGGACTAGCTGAGCAGTTCTTC; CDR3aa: CASSSGLAEQFF
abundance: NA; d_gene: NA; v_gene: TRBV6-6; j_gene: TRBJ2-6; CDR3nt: TGTGCCAGCAGTTCGAGCGGGGCCAACGTCCTGACTTTC; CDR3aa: CASSSSGANVLTF
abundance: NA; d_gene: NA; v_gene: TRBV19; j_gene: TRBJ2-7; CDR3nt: TGTGCCAGTAGTATTGGCAGGGTGGCTAACGAGCAGTACTTC; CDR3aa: CASSIGRVANEQYF